This T cell receptor beta chain derives from a study of shared T cell receptors in the human thymus (dated by TCRdb to about 2021). With respect to the entire study: The study examined how self-reactive, shared T-cell receptor alpha chains are generated in the human thymus.

The CDR3 sequence holds 18 residues, the cysteine and phenylalanine included. The read is trimmed to its CDR3 DNA, 54 bases read in frame from base 1. The germline V gene specifies LGHNT as CDR1 and FRNRAP as CDR2. V sheds 5 bases and J sheds 0 bases, leaving 20 bases between their ends. The table lists this clone with a few counts. Which antigen it targets is not known. No quality values exist for individual bases; no much larger clone is one base distant. The library was prepared using the immunoSEQ multiplex PCR assay. TCRdb provides this immuneACCESS table in a form limited to in-frame rearrangements. Some clones are lacking; in checked studies, under half of them reflect an unresolved V gene, and why the rest are absent is not known. The sample has hundreds of thousands of clones on record, approximately 85% of them singletons. The ten largest clonotypes hold 0.0095% to 0.011% of the sample. This sample also appeared in a second study, on human thymus T cells. As that second paper reports: In Finland, the donors were immunologically healthy infants who were having open corrective cardiac surgery for congenital heart defects. Thymus tissue was collected as surgical resects that were removed during corrective cardiac surgery. Biased V and J gene segment usage appeared to be present in both thymic and peripheral blood repertoires. Highly overlapping thymic TCR repertoires among unrelated individuals were reported in the related research. The study described the TCR alpha and beta repertoires in eight or nine infant thymus samples and a few matching peripheral blood samples. The cohort included about six male and a couple of female infants, with donor ages spanning 7 to 244 days. Thymocytes were freed from the tissue by mechanical means and kept at -70 degrees C as pellets of roughly 8.5-31 million cells. A QIAsymphony instrument was used to extract genomic DNA from the frozen cell pellets. The immunoSEQ multiplex PCR assay was used to amplify the TCRB and TCRAD loci from a standardized quantity of quality-controlled genomic DNA. The amplicons covered the V(D)J region and were long enough to include the CDR3 and to identify the V and J genes. The commercial immunoSEQ service was used to sequence amplicons on an Illumina platform. Primer bias and sequencing errors were corrected as previously described, and TCRAD and TCRB were defined on the basis of the IMGT database. immunoSEQ Analyzer 3.0 and VDJTools were used for repertoire analysis, which covered basic statistics, V/J segment usage, diversity estimates, rarefaction and pairwise overlap. Chao1, ChaoE, Efron-Thisted, Shannon and inverse Simpson indices were used to estimate diversity, which was also estimated on datasets down-sampled to the smallest sample. For repertoire overlap, CDR3 nucleotide sequence, V gene and J gene had to match strictly, and clustering was done by Jaccard-based multidimensional scaling. Thymus samples yielded on average approximately 800,000 unique TCRB clonotypes, compared with 80,000 to 85,000 from blood samples.

Sample: thymocytes. This TCR was recovered from a girl less than two years old with a congenital heart defect. Donor details come from another sample of the same person, matched by shared clones. The receptor chain draws on TRBV12-5 and TRBJ1-5, with the D gene call left open. The nucleotide sequence is given as TGTGCTAGTGGTCCGGGTGGGTCAACGGAGGATAGCAATCAGCCCCAGCATTTT. Its product reads: CASGPGGSTEDSNQPQHF. When the CDR3 is completed using the reference TRBV12-5 and TRBJ1-5 genes on either side, the full variable domain is DARVTQTPRHKVTEMGQEVTMRCQPILGHNTVFWYRQTMMQGLELLAYFRNRAPLDDSGMPKDRFSAEMPDATLATLKIQPSEPRDSAVYFCASGPGGSTEDSNQPQHFGDGTRLSIL.